This TCR beta chain was identified in a study of CD8 T cells in ankylosing spondylitis. TCRdb re-derived calls from the 5' RACE reads in MiXCR, one entry per CDR3 protein. The data contain about 260,000 distinct CDR3 sequences, 20% of them singletons. This CDR3 contains 16 residues. The germline V gene encodes CDR1 SGHRS and CDR2 YFSETQ. V dropped 4 bases and J dropped 5 bases, with 19 bases sitting between them. Notes on this clonotype: Its antigen is not identified.

The study, taken as a whole, reports: Blood of patients with ankylosing spondylitis appeared to be characterized by a TCR beta motif of several highly homologous variants.

This clonotype originated in a male donor with ankylosing spondylitis or in good health (not recorded which). Sequencing was done on a sample of blood, either unsorted or a sorted T cell fraction (not recorded which). V and J are TRBV5-1 and TRBJ2-4; a possible D gene is TRBD1 (7 bases). This CDR3 reads CASSGGTAWLENIQYF. DNA for the CDR3: TGCGCCAGCAGCGGGGGGACAGCTTGGCTGGAAAACATTCAGTACTTC.